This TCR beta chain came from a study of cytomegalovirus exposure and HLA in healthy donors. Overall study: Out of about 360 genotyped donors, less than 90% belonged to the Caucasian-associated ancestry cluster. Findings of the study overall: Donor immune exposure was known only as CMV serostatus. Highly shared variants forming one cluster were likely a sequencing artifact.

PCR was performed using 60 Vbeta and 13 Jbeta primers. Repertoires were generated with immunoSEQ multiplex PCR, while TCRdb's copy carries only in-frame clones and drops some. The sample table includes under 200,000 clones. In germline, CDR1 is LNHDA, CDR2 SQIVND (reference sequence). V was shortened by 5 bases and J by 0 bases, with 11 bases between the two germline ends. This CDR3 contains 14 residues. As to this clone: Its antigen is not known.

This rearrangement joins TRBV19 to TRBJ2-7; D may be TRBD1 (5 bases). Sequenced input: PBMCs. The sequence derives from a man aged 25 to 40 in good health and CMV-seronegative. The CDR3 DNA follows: TGTGCCAGTAGTTTACAGGTTAGCTCCTACGAGCAGTACTTC. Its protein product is CASSLQVSSYEQYF.